These 32 T cell receptor beta chains came from one sample sequenced in a study of metastatic and nonmetastatic thyroid tumors. Treatment of any kind had been given to no patient before thyroid surgery. TCRdb re-called the PCR reads via MiXCR. The table records fewer than 40,000 clones, about 32% of them present only once. Source material: blood. The source of these receptors is a female donor with papillary thyroid cancer or a benign thyroid nodule (not recorded which). Some clones in this sample may be carry-over from other donors' samples.

Of note for this clone: At one boundary the junction diverges from the germline segment, which might be a read error. V and J are TRBV18 and TRBJ2-6, with a weak D call TRBD1 (5 bases). The germline V gene encodes CDR1 KGHSH and CDR2 LQKENI. The CDR3 extends over 18 amino acids. CDR3 bases: TGTGCCAGCTCCCCACGGCGTGCAGCAGACTCTGGGGCCAACGTCATGACTTTC. Encoded protein: CASSPRRAADSGANVMTF.

At least ten counts were recorded for this clone. The chain links TRBV6-1 to TRBJ1-2; D unresolved. The CDR3 length is 11 residues. Germline lookup yields CDR1 MNHNS and CDR2 SASEGT. Deletions cut 6 bases from V and 5 bases from J, with 7 bases between. CDR3 bases: TGTGCCAGCAGCCCCGGGTATGGCTACACCTTC. This sequence encodes CASSPGYGYTF.

The rearrangement joins TRBV20-1 to TRBJ2-7; TRBD1 aligns across 9 bases. Germline V lookup: CDR1 DFQATT, CDR2 SNEGSKA (reference sequence). J lost 2 bases, V lost 4 bases, and 3 bases had no gene match. The CDR3 sequence is 13 residues long. The CDR3: CSAIRTGAYEQYF. The DNA for the CDR3 is TGCAGTGCTATAAGGACAGGGGCCTACGAGCAGTACTTC.

CDR3 loop: CASSYSEDTPSPLHF. The CDR3, as DNA: TGTGCCAGCAGTTACTCGGAAGACACCCCTTCACCCCTCCACTTT. V gene TRBV6-5 combines with J gene TRBJ1-6; D gene uncertain. The CDR3 is made up of 15 amino acids. Per germline, CDR1 MNHEY and CDR2 SVGAGI. Trimming pared 0 bases from V and 9 bases from J, leaving 12 bases between.

This clone was seen at least ten times. The V gene is TRBV7-8, the J gene TRBJ1-5, with a weak D call TRBD1 (6 bases). V was pared by 5 bases and J by 0 bases, with 11 bases between. Germline V gene data show CDR1 as SGHVS and CDR2 as FQNEAQ. CDR3 length: 15 amino acids. CDR3 in DNA: TGTGCCAGCAGCCCGGGACAAAGTAGCAATCAGCCCCAGCATTTT. It specifies CASSPGQSSNQPQHF.

This sequence joins TRBV4-1 and TRBJ2-7; 8 bases are shared with TRBD2. V dropped 7 bases and J dropped 7; count of bases not matched to a gene: 18. CDR1 is MGHRA and CDR2 is YSYEKL in the germline V gene. The CDR3 extends over 16 amino acids. CDR3 in DNA: TGCGCCAGCATCCCCGTGACTAGCGTGAGGGCCGGGGAGCAGTACTTC. Its translation: CASIPVTSVRAGEQYF.

The V and J genes are TRBV28 and TRBJ2-7; possibly TRBD2 for D (6 bases). CDR1 is MDHEN and CDR2 is SYDVKM in the germline V gene. V was clipped by 7 bases and J by 9 bases, with 28 bases between them. The CDR3 is 16 residues long. The chain's CDR3 is CASKSSPGLPRGWQYF. The CDR3 coding sequence is TGTGCCAGCAAATCCTCTCCGGGACTCCCGCGGGGATGGCAGTACTTC.

This clone was seen just once. Germline is not matched at one junction end, which may reflect a read error. The chain recombines TRBV24-1 with TRBJ2-1; 9 nucleotides agree with TRBD1. The CDR3 consists of 15 residues. CDR1 and CDR2 (germline): KGHDR, SFDVKD. This CDR3 is CATCDRDREINEQFF. In nucleotides, the CDR3 is TGTGCCACCTGTGACCGGGACAGGGAAATAAATGAGCAGTTCTTC.

The V call is TRBV20-1, the J call TRBJ2-2; D possibly corresponds to TRBD2 (6 bases). The CDR3 length is 13 residues. Germline loops: CDR1 DFQATT, CDR2 SNEGSKA (reference sequence). Between the trimmed V and J ends, which lost 2 bases and 4 bases, there was a span of 8 bases. The CDR3 reads CSARRGGTGELFF. CDR3 coding DNA: TGCAGTGCTAGACGGGGAGGCACCGGGGAGCTGTTTTTT.

This clone was recorded many times. The chain joins TRBV10-3 to TRBJ2-1; 9 nucleotides match TRBD1. The V segment lost 4 bases and the J segment 8 bases; nucleotides outside the gene matches: 3. CDR1 and CDR2 from the germline V gene are ENHRY and SYGVKD. The length of the CDR3 is 13 residues. CDR3 sequence (DNA): TGTGCCATCAGTGGGACAGGGGCAGATGAGCAGTTCTTC. It encodes CAISGTGADEQFF.

The V gene is TRBV5-1, the J gene TRBJ2-3; D call uncertain. Germline lookup yields CDR1 SGHRS and CDR2 YFSETQ. V was cut by 4 bases and J by 6 bases, with 9 bases left in between. This CDR3 region has 12 residues. CDR3: CASSPTRDTQYF. CDR3 coding DNA: TGCGCCAGCAGCCCGACGCGGGATACGCAGTATTTT.

This clone was observed many times. The rearrangement joins TRBV2 to TRBJ2-2, with D uncertain. From germline, CDR1 is SNHLY and CDR2 FYNNEI. CDR3 size: 13 residues. The germline V and J ends were trimmed by 6 bases and 6 bases, with 11 bases remaining between them. CDR3 sequence: CASRVAFPGELFF. CDR3 sequence (DNA): TGTGCCAGCAGAGTAGCTTTCCCCGGGGAGCTGTTTTTT.

This clone was counted a single time. The gene calls are TRBV20-1 and TRBJ1-6; D gene unclear. The CDR3 length is 15 residues. Germline V CDR1 and CDR2: DFQATT, SNEGSKA (reference sequence). V lost 5 bases, J lost 8 bases, and 19 bases lay in between. The CDR3 sequence: CSAPGFSGSDSPLHF. CDR3 in DNA: TGCAGTGCTCCCGGCTTCTCGGGGAGTGATTCACCCCTCCACTTT.

The chain combines TRBV5-1 with TRBJ1-2; 8 bases are a match to TRBD1. After removal of 4 bases from V and 7 bases from J, the junction contained 3 bases not matched to a gene. CDR1 and CDR2 (germline): SGHRS, YFSETQ. The CDR3 is made up of 12 amino acids. CDR3 DNA sequence: TGCGCCAGCAGCACGACAGGGGTTGGCTACACCTTC. This encodes CASSTTGVGYTF.

In its sample, this clone was seen many times. This rearrangement joins TRBV13 to TRBJ2-2; 14 bases map to TRBD2. In germline, CDR1 is PRHDT, CDR2 FYEKMQ (reference sequence). The CDR3 contains 20 residues. The V gene end was trimmed by 5 bases and the J gene end by 5 bases; junction bases not matched to a gene: 16. The CDR3 sequence: CASSQPGLAGGLRVTGELFF. CDR3 in DNA: TGTGCCAGCAGCCAACCCGGACTAGCGGGAGGTCTCCGCGTTACCGGGGAGCTGTTTTTT.

With regard to this clone: The germline gene is not matched at one end of the junction; a read error may be the cause. This rearrangement joins TRBV7-9 to TRBJ2-7; D remains ambiguous. This CDR3 has 11 amino acids. Germline V gene lookup returns CDR1 SEHNR and CDR2 FQNEAQ (reference sequence). CDR3 DNA: TGTGCCATCAGTGTTCTAGGCGAGCAGAACTTC. Translated, it gives CAISVLGEQNF.

J is TRBJ2-7 and V is TRBV5-1; possibly TRBD1 or TRBD2 for D (5 bases each). CDR3 size: 11 residues. V lost 4 bases to trimming and J lost 6 bases, with 8 bases between them. CDR1 is SGHRS, CDR2 YFSETQ, per germline. This CDR3 is CASSGDLEQYF. CDR3 sequence (DNA): TGCGCCAGCAGCGGGGACCTCGAGCAGTACTTC.

This clone showed up just a few times. The CDR3 region is CSARDHVSRGDPYEQYF. The CDR3 DNA reads TGCAGTGCTAGAGATCACGTTTCACGGGGCGATCCCTACGAGCAGTACTTC. The genes are TRBV20-1 and TRBJ2-7; D could derive from TRBD1 or TRBD2 (5 bases each). Deletions cut 0 bases from V and 2 bases from J, with 20 bases between. Germline CDR1 reads DFQATT; CDR2 reads SNEGSKA (reference sequence). The CDR3 length is 17 residues.

With respect to this clone: A read error is possible here, since a much larger clone lies one base away. The sample contains more than one DNA sequence encoding this CDR3. The rearrangement links TRBV5-4 to TRBJ2-7, with D unclear. This CDR3 comprises 13 residues. Germline CDR1 and CDR2: SGHNT and YYREEE (reference sequence). CDR3 sequence (DNA): TGTGCCAACAGCTCGGACGGTGACTACGAGCAGTACTTC. It is translated as CANSSDGDYEQYF. The whole variable domain, remainder taken from reference TRBV5-4 and TRBJ2-7, is ETGVTQSPTHLIKTRGQQVTLRCSSQSGHNTVSWYQQALGQGPQFIFQYYREEENGRGNFPPRFSGLQFPNYSSELNVNALELDDSALYLCANSSDGDYEQYFGPGTRLTVT.

This clone was seen at least ten times. A much bigger clone sits one base away, suggesting this may be a read error. This chain connects TRBV6-6 to TRBJ2-1, with 12 positions matching TRBD2. This CDR3 region has 16 residues. The germline CDR1 and CDR2 sequences are MNHNY and SVGAGI (reference sequence). Germline trimming cut 4 bases from V and 9 bases from J; bases unmatched to any gene: 10. CDR3 protein: CASSSRTSGTYGEQFF. CDR3 in DNA: TGTGCCAGCAGTTCCCGGACTAGCGGGACTTATGGTGAGCAGTTCTTC.

To note about this clone: A clone one base away is much larger, so this may be a read error. The V call is TRBV5-5, the J call TRBJ1-3; 10 nucleotides match TRBD1. CDR3 length: 14 amino acids. Germline values: CDR1 SGHKS, CDR2 YYEKEE (reference sequence). V trimming: 6 bases; J trimming: 8 bases; junction bases outside the gene matches: 8. CDR3: CASILGDRGYTIYF. The CDR3 DNA reads TGTGCCAGCATCCTGGGGGACAGGGGATACACCATATATTTT.

This clone was recorded many times. As DNA, the CDR3 is TGTGCCAGCAGCGCTGGGTTTGGGGCCCTCCACTTT. Its translation: CASSAGFGALHF. The chain joins TRBV5-6 to TRBJ1-6; D not resolved. CDR3 length: 12 amino acids. V lost 4 bases and J lost 14, with 13 bases in between. Per germline, CDR1 SGHDT and CDR2 YYEEEE.

This clone was recorded many times. The rearrangement links TRBV28 to TRBJ2-1; TRBD2 agrees at 9 bases. V dropped 3 bases and J dropped 5; count of bases not matched to a gene: 11. The germline CDR1 and CDR2 sequences are MDHEN and SYDVKM. This CDR3 has 17 amino acids. The CDR3 DNA reads TGTGCCAGCAGTTTTACCCCCTCCGCGGGAGGGAACAATGAGCAGTTCTTC. It specifies CASSFTPSAGGNNEQFF.

This clone was observed many times. The chain joins TRBV20-1 to TRBJ1-5; 9 bases map to TRBD1. V lost 3 bases and J lost 1; bases outside the gene matches: 4. The length of the CDR3 is 15 residues. CDR1 and CDR2 from the germline V gene are DFQATT and SNEGSKA (reference sequence). This CDR3 is CSASRTGVSNQPQHF. CDR3 sequence (DNA): TGCAGTGCTAGCCGGACAGGGGTAAGCAATCAGCCCCAGCATTTT.

This clone was detected a few times. An end of the junction does not agree with germline; a read error may underlie this. The V and J genes are TRBV28 and TRBJ1-5; D gene ambiguous. CDR3 length: 16 amino acids. CDR1 is MDHEN and CDR2 is SYDVKM in the germline V gene. CDR3 amino acids: CASSHPRAGGLKDQHF. CDR3 DNA: TGTGCCAGCAGTCACCCCCGGGCCGGCGGACTTAAGGACCAGCACTTT.

This clone was picked up many times. The V gene is TRBV7-2, the J gene TRBJ1-5; no definite D call. Germline CDR1 SGHTA, CDR2 FQGNSA. V lost 1 base and J lost 4, with 8 bases in between. The CDR3 has 14 amino acids. CDR3 sequence reads: CASSLGLPNQPQHF. DNA for the CDR3: TGTGCCAGCAGCTTAGGACTGCCAAATCAGCCCCAGCATTTT.

The sample holds many counts of this clone. The gene calls are TRBV11-3 and TRBJ2-7; 12 positions match TRBD2. The CDR3 extends over 21 amino acids. Trimming took 0 bases from V and 0 from J; bases not matched to a gene: 15. Per germline, CDR1 SGHNT and CDR2 YENEEA. CDR3 nucleotides: TGTGCCAGCAGCTTAGACGGGATAGTCAACGGACTAGCGGGGAGCTCCTACGAGCAGTACTTC. Translation: CASSLDGIVNGLAGSSYEQYF.

This clone was detected a few times. Relative to the germline gene, one junction end is altered; a read error may explain this. This chain joins TRBV24-1 and TRBJ2-2; D not certain. Per the germline V gene, CDR1 is KGHDR and CDR2 is SFDVKD. This CDR3 comprises 16 residues. The CDR3 sequence is CSTSDFRQSNTGELFF. The CDR3 nucleotides are TGTTCCACCAGTGATTTCAGGCAGTCGAACACCGGGGAGCTGTTTTTT.

This clone was seen a handful of times. The chain recombines TRBV6-1 with TRBJ2-1, with TRBD1 identical over 7 bases. The J segment lost 6 bases and the V segment lost 8 bases, leaving 10 bases of the junction unmatched. Germline V CDR1 and CDR2: MNHNS, SASEGT. This CDR3 contains 14 residues. CDR3 in DNA: TGTGCCAGCCTGACGGGACAGATAGGCAATGAGCAGTTCTTC. Amino acids: CASLTGQIGNEQFF.

This clone has at least ten counts. In DNA form, the CDR3 reads TGTGCCAGCAGAGGACAAGTCGGCGAGCAGTACTTC. Protein sequence: CASRGQVGEQYF. The V and J genes are TRBV2 and TRBJ2-7, with a weak D call TRBD1 (5 bases). This CDR3 is built from 12 residues. Germline V CDR1 and CDR2: SNHLY, FYNNEI. Trimming shortened V by 6 bases and J by 6 bases, and 12 bases separated the two germline ends.

This clone has a count of ten or more. This chain joins TRBV28 and TRBJ1-2; TRBD1 matches 10 bases. V dropped 6 bases and J dropped 5; count of bases not matched to a gene: 6. Germline loops: CDR1 MDHEN, CDR2 SYDVKM. The CDR3 extends over 14 amino acids. The CDR3 nucleotides read TGTGCCAGCAGCAGGGACAGGGGCCAATATGGCTACACCTTC. It translates to CASSRDRGQYGYTF.

The chain combines TRBV2 with TRBJ2-7, with TRBD2 identical over 7 bases. V lost 4 bases to trimming and J lost 3 bases; unmatched junction nucleotides: 3. The CDR3 covers 13 residues. Germline CDR1 and CDR2: SNHLY and FYNNEI. CDR3 DNA: TGTGCCAGCAGTGGGACTAGTGACTACGAGCAGTACTTC. This codes for CASSGTSDYEQYF.